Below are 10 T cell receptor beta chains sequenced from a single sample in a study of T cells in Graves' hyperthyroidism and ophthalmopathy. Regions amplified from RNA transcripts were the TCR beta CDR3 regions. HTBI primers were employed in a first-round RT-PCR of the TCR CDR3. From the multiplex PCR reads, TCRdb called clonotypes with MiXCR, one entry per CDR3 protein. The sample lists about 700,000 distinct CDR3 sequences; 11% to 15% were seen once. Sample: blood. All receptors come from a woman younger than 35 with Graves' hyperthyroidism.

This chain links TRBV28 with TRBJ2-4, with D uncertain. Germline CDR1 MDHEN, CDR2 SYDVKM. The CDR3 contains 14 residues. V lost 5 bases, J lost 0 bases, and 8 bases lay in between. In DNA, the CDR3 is TGTGCCAGCAGTCTCACAGAAGCCAAAAACATTCAGTACTTC. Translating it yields CASSLTEAKNIQYF.

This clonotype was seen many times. CDR3 loop: CASEPTPFRRGNQPQHF. CDR3 sequence (DNA): TGTGCCAGCGAGCCAACCCCGTTCCGGAGGGGCAATCAGCCCCAGCATTTT. This chain connects TRBV11-2 to TRBJ1-5; D is uncertain. Germline V lookup: CDR1 SGHAT, CDR2 FQNNGV. This CDR3 region has 17 residues. The germline V and J ends were trimmed by 8 bases and 2 bases, with 22 bases remaining between them. The full variable domain, completed using reference TRBV11-2 and TRBJ1-5, is EAGVAQSPRYKIIEKRQSVAFWCNPISGHATLYWYQQILGQGPKLLIQFQNNGVVDDSQLPKDRFSAERLKGVDSTLKIQPAKLEDSAVYLCASEPTPFRRGNQPQHFGDGTRLSIL.

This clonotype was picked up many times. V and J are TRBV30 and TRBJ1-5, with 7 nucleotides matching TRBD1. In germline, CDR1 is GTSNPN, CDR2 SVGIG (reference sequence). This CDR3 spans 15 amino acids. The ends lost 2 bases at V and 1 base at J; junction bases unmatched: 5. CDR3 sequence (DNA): TGTGCCTGGAGTCCACAGGGGTTCAGCAATCAGCCCCAGCATTTT. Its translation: CAWSPQGFSNQPQHF.

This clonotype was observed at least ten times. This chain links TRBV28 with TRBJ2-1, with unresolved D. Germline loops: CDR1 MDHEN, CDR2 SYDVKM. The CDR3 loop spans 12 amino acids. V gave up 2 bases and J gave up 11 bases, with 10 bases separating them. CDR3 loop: CASSLRSVKQFF. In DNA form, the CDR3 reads TGTGCCAGCAGTTTACGGTCAGTCAAGCAGTTCTTC.

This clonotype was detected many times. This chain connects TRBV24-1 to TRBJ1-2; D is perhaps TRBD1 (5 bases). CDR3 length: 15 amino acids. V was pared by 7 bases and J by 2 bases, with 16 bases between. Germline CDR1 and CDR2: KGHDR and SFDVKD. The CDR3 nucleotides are TGTGCCACCAGCCGAGGGGCCGCGAGCAACTATGGCTACACCTTC. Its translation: CATSRGAASNYGYTF.

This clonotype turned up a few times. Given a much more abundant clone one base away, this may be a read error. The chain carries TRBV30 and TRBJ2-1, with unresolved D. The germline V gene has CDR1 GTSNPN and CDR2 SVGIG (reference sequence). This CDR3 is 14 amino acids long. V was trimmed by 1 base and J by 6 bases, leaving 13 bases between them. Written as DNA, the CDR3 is TGTGCCTGGAGTGCGGGCAGCCCTATCAATGAGCAGTTCTTC. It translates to CAWSAGSPINEQFF.

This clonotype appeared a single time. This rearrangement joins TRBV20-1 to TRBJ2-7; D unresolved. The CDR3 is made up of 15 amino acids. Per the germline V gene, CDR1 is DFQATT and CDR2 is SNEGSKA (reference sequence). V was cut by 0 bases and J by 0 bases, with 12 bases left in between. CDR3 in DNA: TGCAGTGCTAGAGATCTAGAGCACATCTCCTACGAGCAGTACTTC. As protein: CSARDLEHISYEQYF.

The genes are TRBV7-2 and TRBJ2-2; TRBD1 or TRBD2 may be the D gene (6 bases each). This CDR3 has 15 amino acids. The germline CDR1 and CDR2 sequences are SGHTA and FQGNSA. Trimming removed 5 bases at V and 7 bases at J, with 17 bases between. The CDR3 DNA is TGTGCCAGCAGCCCCTCCGGGGGCCTGGTCGGGGAGCTGTTTTTT. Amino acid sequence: CASSPSGGLVGELFF.

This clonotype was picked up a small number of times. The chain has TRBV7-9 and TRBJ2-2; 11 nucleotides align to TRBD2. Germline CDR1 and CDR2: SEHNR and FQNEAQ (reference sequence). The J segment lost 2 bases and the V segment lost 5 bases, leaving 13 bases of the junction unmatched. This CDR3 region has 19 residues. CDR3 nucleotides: TGTGCCAGCAGCCAGACTAGCGGGATGCCGCAGGGTAACACCGGGGAGCTGTTTTTT. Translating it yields CASSQTSGMPQGNTGELFF.

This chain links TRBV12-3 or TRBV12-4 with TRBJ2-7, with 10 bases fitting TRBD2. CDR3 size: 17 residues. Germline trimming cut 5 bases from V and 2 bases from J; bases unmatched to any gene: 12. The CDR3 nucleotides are TGTGCCAGCAGTCATCTCCCGCTTAGCGGGAGGACCTACGAGCAGTACTTC. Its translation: CASSHLPLSGRTYEQYF.